This T cell receptor (beta chain) derives from a study of beta chain features in type 1 diabetes. J lost 8 bases, V lost 2 bases, and 4 bases had no gene match. Looked up from germline, CDR1 is SGDLS and CDR2 is YYNGEE. The CDR3 consists of 13 residues. Study-wide results and caveats: There was a moderate but significant shortening of TCRB CDR3s in all four CD4+ subsets of Type 1 diabetes patients.

This clone turned up a few times. Antigen specificity is unknown. One heparinised blood draw averaging about 120 mL was given by each donor. The whole isolated RNA underwent reverse transcription, so sequencing captured expressed TCRB transcripts. Only in-frame clones appear in the TCRdb table, and some are missing; sequencing was by immunoSEQ multiplex PCR. Here the sample spans some 200,000 clones, around 15% being singletons. The TCR sequence derives from a man under 40 with type 1 diabetes. The sample taken for sequencing was naive CD4+ T cells from blood. V usage is TRBV9 and J usage is TRBJ2-1, with 7 bases lining up with TRBD1. The CDR3: CASSVLTGHEQFF. The CDR3, as DNA: TGTGCCAGCAGCGTCTTGACAGGGCATGAGCAGTTCTTC.